The next 20 T cell receptor beta chains were all read from a single sample in a study of shared clonotypes between healthy human individuals. The method was immunoSEQ multiplex PCR; TCRdb's version includes in-frame clones alone and lacks a portion of them. This sample yields 2 million to 2.5 million clones, of which more than 90% are seen a single time; 0.1% to 0.15% belongs to the top ten. The sample taken for sequencing was naive CD4+ T cells sorted from blood. Subset indicated: CD45RA+ positively selected. These receptors all come from a man aged 18 to 30 in good health.

This chain connects TRBV7-9 to TRBJ2-7, with D unresolved. V was trimmed by 2 bases and J by 1 base, leaving 12 bases between them. Germline V gene sequence: CDR1 SEHNR, CDR2 FQNEAQ (reference sequence). This CDR3 is 15 amino acids long. The CDR3 DNA reads as TGTGCCAGCAGCTTATCGGGTGCGGCATCCTACGAGCAGTACTTC. Translation: CASSLSGAASYEQYF.

This rearrangement joins TRBV27 to TRBJ2-2, with D perhaps TRBD1 (5 bases). Trimming cost V 4 bases and J 7 bases, with 16 bases left between them. Germline CDR1 is MNHEY and CDR2 is SMNVEV (reference sequence). The CDR3 is 15 amino acids. This chain's CDR3 is CASSSPGRVVGELFF. The CDR3 nucleotides read TGTGCCAGCAGTTCCCCCGGCAGGGTAGTCGGGGAGCTGTTTTTT.

The V call is TRBV19, the J call TRBJ1-2, with a possible D match to TRBD1 (6 bases). V was shortened by 5 bases and J by 5 bases, with 15 bases between the two germline ends. The CDR3 runs to 14 residues. Germline values: CDR1 LNHDA, CDR2 SQIVND (reference sequence). The CDR3 DNA is TGTGCCAGTAGTGAATCAGGGGCAAAGTATGGCTACACCTTC. Encoded protein: CASSESGAKYGYTF.

This chain connects TRBV30 to TRBJ2-5; no clear D. The CDR3 consists of 13 residues. Per germline, CDR1 GTSNPN and CDR2 SVGIG (reference sequence). The V end lost 4 bases, the J end lost 1 base, and 10 bases lay between the germline ends. For the CDR3, the DNA is TGTGCCTGGACGGAAAGGCTCCAAGAGACCCAGTACTTC. Its protein is CAWTERLQETQYF.

This clone has just one count. CDR3 in DNA: TGTGCCAGCACCTTTCCAGGATCGTCCTACAATGAGCAGTTCTTC. It yields the protein CASTFPGSSYNEQFF. This chain joins TRBV6-1 and TRBJ2-1; D call uncertain. CDR3 length: 15 amino acids. V lost 7 bases to trimming and J lost 1 base, with 14 bases between them. The germline V gene encodes CDR1 MNHNS and CDR2 SASEGT.

This chain uses TRBV5-8 with TRBJ2-1; 11 bases are a match to TRBD1. CDR3 length: 16 residues. The V gene end was trimmed by 3 bases and the J gene end by 4 bases; junction bases not matched to a gene: 6. From germline, CDR1 is SGHTS and CDR2 YDEGEE. The CDR3 region is CASSSEDRGPYNEQFF. The CDR3 nucleotides read TGTGCCAGCAGCTCCGAGGACAGGGGGCCTTACAATGAGCAGTTCTTC.

This clone has a single count. CDR3 bases: TGTGCCAGCAGCTCGGGACAGGGTCAGCCCCAGCATTTT. Its translation is CASSSGQGQPQHF. The V call is TRBV5-4, the J call TRBJ1-5, with 9 nucleotides matching TRBD1. V was pared by 3 bases and J by 6 bases, with 1 base of the junction left unmatched. Germline V CDR1 and CDR2: SGHNT, YYREEE (reference sequence). The CDR3 sequence is 13 residues long.

The genes are TRBV9 and TRBJ1-4, with a weak D call TRBD1 (5 bases). Germline V CDR1 and CDR2: SGDLS, YYNGEE. V gave up 3 bases and J gave up 4 bases, with 16 bases separating them. The CDR3 is made up of 16 amino acids. CDR3 nucleotide sequence: TGTGCCAGCAGCGCCTCGACCGGGGGATTTAATGAAAAACTGTTTTTT. This codes for CASSASTGGFNEKLFF.

For this clone: Other DNA sequences within the sample encode an identical CDR3. This chain uses TRBV7-9 with TRBJ1-4, with D unclear. Trimming pared 2 bases from V and 7 bases from J, leaving 2 bases between. The CDR3 is 11 amino acids. Germline V CDR1 and CDR2: SEHNR, FQNEAQ (reference sequence). The chain's CDR3 is CASSLSEKLFF. In DNA, the CDR3 is TGTGCCAGCAGCTTAAGTGAAAAACTGTTTTTT. Using reference TRBV7-9 and TRBJ1-4 for the parts outside the CDR3, the full variable domain is DTGVSQNPRHKITKRGQNVTFRCDPISEHNRLYWYRQTLGQGPEFLTYFQNEAQLEKSRLLSDRFSAERPKGSFSTLEIQRTEQGDSAMYLCASSLSEKLFFGSGTQLSVL.

This clone was detected only once. This chain joins TRBV11-2 and TRBJ2-1, with 10 bases aligning to TRBD2. After removal of 6 bases from V and 7 bases from J, the junction contained 9 bases not matched to a gene. Germline V gene sequence: CDR1 SGHAT, CDR2 FQNNGV. The CDR3 is 15 amino acids. The CDR3 DNA follows: TGTGCCAGCAGTTTCCCGGGACTAGCGACAAATGAGCAGTTCTTC. Protein product: CASSFPGLATNEQFF.

About this clone itself: Other nucleotide sequences in the sample specify the same CDR3. The V and J genes are TRBV29-1 and TRBJ2-1, with D unclear. Germline V gene data show CDR1 as SQVTM and CDR2 as ANQGSEA. V gave up 8 bases and J gave up 0 bases, with 5 bases separating them. The length of the CDR3 is 11 residues. The CDR3 DNA sequence: TGCAGCTCGGCCTCCTACAATGAGCAGTTCTTC. It codes for CSSASYNEQFF.

This clone came up once. The V gene is TRBV2, the J gene TRBJ2-2; D gene uncertain. Germline V lookup: CDR1 SNHLY, CDR2 FYNNEI. The length of the CDR3 is 16 residues. The germline V and J ends were trimmed by 0 bases and 5 bases, with 13 bases remaining between them. Written as DNA, the CDR3 is TGTGCCAGCAGTGAAGCTGAACTTCCGGCGACCGGGGAGCTGTTTTTT. It codes for CASSEAELPATGELFF.

This clone came up once. The J gene is TRBJ2-1, the V gene TRBV10-2; 11 positions match TRBD2. Germline V gene sequence: CDR1 WSHSY, CDR2 SAAADI. V dropped 7 bases and J dropped 9; count of bases not matched to a gene: 8. The length of the CDR3 is 14 residues. The chain's CDR3 is CASTPSGRMAEQFF. The CDR3 DNA sequence: TGCGCCAGCACCCCTAGCGGGAGGATGGCTGAGCAGTTCTTC.

The V and J genes are TRBV30 and TRBJ1-1; perhaps TRBD1 as D (5 bases). Trimming cost V 4 bases and J 10 bases, with 13 bases left between them. The CDR3 is made up of 11 amino acids. Per the germline V gene, CDR1 is GTSNPN and CDR2 is SVGIG (reference sequence). As DNA, the CDR3 is TGTGCCTGGAATCTTCCCGGGGCAGCTTTCTTT. It yields the protein CAWNLPGAAFF.

The chain links TRBV10-2 to TRBJ2-1; possibly TRBD1 or TRBD2 for D (6 bases each). The V gene's germline CDR1 is WSHSY and CDR2 SAAADI. This CDR3 has 14 residues. V was shortened by 3 bases and J by 9 bases, with 15 bases between the two germline ends. CDR3 region: CASSDSGAVSEQFF. DNA for the CDR3: TGCGCCAGCAGTGATTCGGGGGCGGTCAGTGAGCAGTTCTTC.

The chain is built from TRBV4-1 and TRBJ1-5; D call uncertain. The CDR3 totals 15 residues. V was cut by 0 bases and J by 8 bases, with 14 bases left in between. The germline CDR1 and CDR2 sequences are MGHRA and YSYEKL. CDR3 protein: CASSQDVAVIKPQHF. CDR3 DNA: TGCGCCAGCAGCCAAGATGTGGCAGTTATCAAGCCCCAGCATTTT.

For this clone: Distinct nucleotide sequences in the sample also encode this CDR3. The chain employs TRBV30 and TRBJ2-5; the D gene is possibly TRBD1 (5 bases). CDR1 and CDR2 from the germline V gene are GTSNPN and SVGIG (reference sequence). V dropped 3 bases and J dropped 5 bases, with 10 bases sitting between them. The CDR3 sequence is 12 residues long. CDR3 sequence (DNA): TGTGCCTGGAGCCGCTCAGGGGAGACCCAGTACTTC. It specifies CAWSRSGETQYF. Using reference TRBV30 and TRBJ2-5 for the parts outside the CDR3, the full variable domain is SQTIHQWPATLVQPVGSPLSLECTVEGTSNPNLYWYRQAAGRGLQLLFYSVGIGQISSEVPQNLSASRPQDRQFILSSKKLLLSDSGFYLCAWSRSGETQYFGPGTRLLVL.

The J gene is TRBJ2-1, the V gene TRBV25-1, with 7 bases lining up with TRBD2. The CDR3 has 14 amino acids. The germline V gene encodes CDR1 MGHDK and CDR2 SYGVNS. J lost 3 bases, V lost 3 bases, and 2 bases had no gene match. Written as DNA, the CDR3 is TGTGCCAGCAGTGAGAGCGGGAACTACAATGAGCAGTTCTTC. This gives the protein CASSESGNYNEQFF.

The genes are TRBV4-1 and TRBJ1-4; 9 bases map to TRBD1. The CDR3 is 16 amino acids. Trimming cost V 4 bases and J 7 bases; bases outside gene matches: 10. The V gene's germline CDR1 is MGHRA and CDR2 YSYEKL. The CDR3 protein is CASSRNPGQGGEKLFF. The DNA for the CDR3 is TGCGCCAGCAGCCGGAACCCGGGACAGGGAGGTGAAAAACTGTTTTTT.

V usage is TRBV5-4 and J usage is TRBJ1-5; 9 bases line up with TRBD1. Unmatched junction bases numbered 8, after V lost 0 bases and J lost 10 bases. The length of the CDR3 is 15 residues. Germline V lookup: CDR1 SGHNT, CDR2 YYREEE (reference sequence). The CDR3 DNA reads as TGTGCCAGCAGCTTGGGGGACAGGGTTGGGTCACCCCAGCATTTT. Amino acid sequence: CASSLGDRVGSPQHF.